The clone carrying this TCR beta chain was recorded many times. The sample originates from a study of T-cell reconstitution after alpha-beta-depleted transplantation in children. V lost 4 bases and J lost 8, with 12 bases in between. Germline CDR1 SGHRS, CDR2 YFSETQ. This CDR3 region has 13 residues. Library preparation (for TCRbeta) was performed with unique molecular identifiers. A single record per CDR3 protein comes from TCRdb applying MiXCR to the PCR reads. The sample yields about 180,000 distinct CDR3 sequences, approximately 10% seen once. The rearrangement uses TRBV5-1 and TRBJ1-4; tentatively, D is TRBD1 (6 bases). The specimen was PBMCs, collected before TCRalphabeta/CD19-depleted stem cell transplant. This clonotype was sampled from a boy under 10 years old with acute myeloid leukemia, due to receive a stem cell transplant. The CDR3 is CASSEGTSEKLFF. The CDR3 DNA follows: TGCGCCAGCAGCGAAGGGACATCCGAAAAACTGTTTTTT.